This T cell receptor beta chain was sequenced for a study of type 1 and type 2 diabetes patients. Study observations and caveats: Type 2 diabetes and control V and J usage correlated highly, approximately 0.97.

Germline lookup yields CDR1 SNHLY and CDR2 FYNNEI. This CDR3 region has 13 residues. The PCR template was genomic DNA. A primer set of 30 forward and 13 reverse primers amplified the CDR3. TCRdb itself ran the multiplex PCR reads through MiXCR, one entry per CDR3 protein. This sample carries 250,000 or so distinct CDR3 sequences, approximately 50% of them seen once, and the ten largest clones take roughly an eighth. Worth noting for this clonotype: Its antigen is currently unknown.

The chain employs TRBV2 and TRBJ1-3; no clear D. Sequencing was performed on peripheral blood mononuclear cells (PBMCs). The receptor's source is a man aged 18 to 29 with type 2 diabetes. The CDR3 reads CTLRRDSGNTIYF. The CDR3 region has the DNA TGTACCCTAAGACGGGACTCTGGAAACACCATATATTTT. The full variable domain, its missing parts supplied by reference TRBV2 and TRBJ1-3, is EPEVTQTPSHQVTQMGQEVILRCVPISNHLYFYWYRQILGQKVEFLVSFYNNEISEKSEIFDDQFSVERPDGSNFTLKIRSTKLEDSAMYFCTLRRDSGNTIYFGEGSWLTVV.